The 30 T cell receptor beta chains below come from one sample, sequenced in a study of blood T cells in healthy people across ages. With a J-beta primer mix and a sample-barcoded 5' primer, a second PCR ran roughly 6 to 11 cycles. TCRdb processed the 5' RACE reads anew with MiXCR; each CDR3 protein has one entry. The sample carries about 570,000 distinct CDR3 sequences, approximately 26% recorded once. In addition, the sample was reused for a study of T cells of mothers and their children.

Sequenced: blood. The receptors derive from a boy between 2 and 15 years old in good health.

This clonotype was counted only a few times. The chain couples TRBV9 to TRBJ2-5; D ambiguous. The J call is doubtful: the DNA matches TRBJ2-1 better. In germline, CDR1 is SGDLS, CDR2 YYNGEE. This CDR3 contains 15 residues. The CDR3 loop is CASSVASRSPNEQFF. The CDR3 DNA sequence: TGTGCCAGCAGCGTAGCTTCTAGAAGCCCTAATGAGCAGTTCTTC.

This chain joins TRBV2 and TRBJ1-2, with 8 bases aligning to TRBD1. The CDR3 is made up of 14 amino acids. Trimming cost V 8 bases and J 1 base; bases outside gene matches: 6. Germline lookup yields CDR1 SNHLY and CDR2 FYNNEI. The CDR3 sequence: CASRRTGNNYGYTF. The CDR3 DNA reads TGTGCCAGCCGTCGGACAGGGAATAACTATGGCTACACCTTC.

This rearrangement joins TRBV7-9 to TRBJ2-5, with a tentative D call TRBD1 (6 bases). The ends were cut back, 4 bases at V and 2 bases at J, with 11 bases in the middle. Germline loops: CDR1 SEHNR, CDR2 FQNEAQ (reference sequence). The CDR3 runs 14 residues. DNA of the CDR3: TGTGCCAGCAGCTGGGGGCCCATACAAGAGACCCAGTACTTC. It is translated as CASSWGPIQETQYF. Together with reference TRBV7-9 and TRBJ2-5, the CDR3 gives the full variable domain: DTGVSQNPRHKITKRGQNVTFRCDPISEHNRLYWYRQTLGQGPEFLTYFQNEAQLEKSRLLSDRFSAERPKGSFSTLEIQRTEQGDSAMYLCASSWGPIQETQYFGPGTRLLVL.

The J gene is TRBJ1-1, the V gene TRBV20-1; TRBD1 is a possible D gene (5 bases). CDR3 length equals 14 residues. The V end lost 2 bases, the J end lost 5 bases, and 15 bases lay between the germline ends. The germline V gene encodes CDR1 DFQATT and CDR2 SNEGSKA (reference sequence). CDR3 in DNA: TGCAGTGCTAGATCGGGGGTTGAAAAGACTGAAGCTTTCTTT. Amino acid sequence: CSARSGVEKTEAFF.

The V and J genes are TRBV6-1 and TRBJ2-5; TRBD1 might be the D (8 bases). Germline-derived CDR1 and CDR2 are MNHNS and SASEGT. CDR3 length: 17 residues. Trimming stripped 6 bases from V and 1 base from J, with 21 bases between. CDR3 amino acids: CASRRGGGTGPQETQYF. The CDR3 coding sequence is TGTGCCAGCAGAAGAGGGGGGGGGACAGGACCCCAAGAGACCCAGTACTTC.

Only a few counts were recorded for this clonotype. This chain links TRBV10-3 with TRBJ1-3; 8 bases line up with TRBD1. CDR3 length: 14 residues. Germline loops: CDR1 ENHRY, CDR2 SYGVKD. After removal of 7 bases from V and 0 bases from J, the junction contained 2 bases not matched to a gene. CDR3 nucleotide sequence: TGTGCCATCAAGGACAGGGACTCTGGAAACACCATATATTTT. Translating gives CAIKDRDSGNTIYF.

The chain links TRBV2 to TRBJ1-4, with a possible D match to TRBD1 (6 bases). V shed 6 bases and J shed 3 bases, with 11 bases lying between them. The CDR3 consists of 14 residues. Germline CDR1 reads SNHLY; CDR2 reads FYNNEI. DNA for the CDR3: TGTGCCAGCAGGGACAGTCCGCCTAATGAAAAACTGTTTTTT. This translates into CASRDSPPNEKLFF.

This clonotype turned up a few times. The V and J genes are TRBV7-8 and TRBJ2-1; 8 bases match TRBD2. Germline V gene data show CDR1 as SGHVS and CDR2 as FQNEAQ. The CDR3 consists of 16 residues. V shed 2 bases and J 3 bases; nucleotides not matched to a gene: 6. The CDR3, as DNA: TGTGCCAGCAGCTTACCCGGGAGGGCCATCTACAATGAGCAGTTCTTC. This translates into CASSLPGRAIYNEQFF.

The chain carries TRBV20-1 and TRBJ1-2; no reliable D call. Per germline, CDR1 DFQATT and CDR2 SNEGSKA (reference sequence). V was shortened by 0 bases and J by 7 bases, with 9 bases between the two germline ends. The length of the CDR3 is 12 residues. CDR3 sequence: CSAREGNPGYTF. In nucleotides, the CDR3 is TGCAGTGCTAGAGAGGGGAATCCTGGCTACACCTTC.

In its sample, this clonotype was seen a few times. The gene calls are TRBV6-1 and TRBJ1-6, with 12 positions matching TRBD1. The CDR3 runs 19 residues. Germline V gene lookup returns CDR1 MNHNS and CDR2 SASEGT. Trimming at V came to 5 bases and at J to 6 bases, leaving 14 bases not matched to a gene. The CDR3 DNA reads as TGTGCCAGCAGTAGAAGGACCGGGACAGGGGGCGCGGGTAATTCACCCCTCCACTTT. The encoded protein is CASSRRTGTGGAGNSPLHF.

This chain links TRBV11-3 with TRBJ2-3, with D possibly matching TRBD1 (6 bases). The V gene's germline CDR1 is SGHNT and CDR2 YENEEA. The V end lost 4 bases, the J end lost 4 bases, and 18 bases lay between the germline ends. The CDR3 totals 16 residues. CDR3 protein: CASSSDRRDKSDTQYF. The CDR3 nucleotides are TGTGCCAGCAGCTCAGACCGTAGGGACAAATCAGATACGCAGTATTTT.

The chain couples TRBV7-9 to TRBJ1-5, with D possibly matching TRBD1 (5 bases). V lost 4 bases to trimming and J lost 7 bases, with 8 bases between them. Per germline, CDR1 SEHNR and CDR2 FQNEAQ (reference sequence). The CDR3 length is 12 residues. Here the CDR3 DNA reads TGTGCCAGCAGCTCTACAGGCCAGCCCCAGCATTTT. Translated: CASSSTGQPQHF.

This sequence joins TRBV4-3 and TRBJ2-7; weak D call: TRBD2 (5 bases). Between the trimmed V and J ends, which lost 4 bases and 0 bases, there was a span of 13 bases. The CDR3 length is 15 residues. The germline gives CDR1 LGHNA, CDR2 YSLEER. The CDR3 sequence: CASSLGWEISYEQYF. DNA of the CDR3: TGCGCCAGCAGCCTCGGGTGGGAGATCTCCTACGAGCAGTACTTC.

This clonotype has only a few counts. The chain combines TRBV20-1 with TRBJ2-1, with D perhaps matching TRBD1 or TRBD2 (5 bases each). This CDR3 region has 13 residues. The germline V gene has CDR1 DFQATT and CDR2 SNEGSKA (reference sequence). V lost 1 base, J lost 2 bases, and 6 bases lay in between. CDR3 residues: CSARGDPYNEQFF. The CDR3 bases are TGCAGTGCTAGAGGGGACCCCTACAATGAGCAGTTCTTC.

This clonotype was picked up a small number of times. J is TRBJ1-1 and V is TRBV5-1; D not certain. There are 15 residues in the CDR3. Germline assignment: CDR1 SGHRS and CDR2 YFSETQ. V shed 2 bases and J shed 1 base, with 12 bases lying between them. CDR3 coding DNA: TGCGCCAGCAGCTTCCCAGAGCCTGGGAACACTGAAGCTTTCTTT. Its translation is CASSFPEPGNTEAFF.

This clonotype occurred a few times. This chain connects TRBV5-1 to TRBJ1-2, with 9 positions matching TRBD1. V was clipped by 4 bases and J by 2 bases; unmatched bases: 12. The CDR3 runs to 17 residues. The germline V gene encodes CDR1 SGHRS and CDR2 YFSETQ. CDR3 sequence reads: CASSRRENRGRNYGYTF. CDR3 bases: TGCGCCAGCAGCCGGAGGGAAAACAGGGGGCGCAACTATGGCTACACCTTC.

This clonotype was counted between two and nine times. V gene TRBV5-1 combines with J gene TRBJ1-5; D is uncertain. The CDR3 covers 13 residues. The germline CDR1 and CDR2 sequences are SGHRS and YFSETQ. Trimming shortened V by 4 bases and J by 7 bases, and 12 bases separated the two germline ends. CDR3 residues: CASSLWTGQPQHF. The CDR3 DNA is TGCGCCAGCAGCCTATGGACCGGGCAGCCCCAGCATTTT. Full variable domain (missing parts from reference TRBV5-1 and TRBJ1-5): KAGVTQTPRYLIKTRGQQVTLSCSPISGHRSVSWYQQTPGQGLQFLFEYFSETQRNKGNFPGRFSGRQFSNSRSEMNVSTLELGDSALYLCASSLWTGQPQHFGDGTRLSIL.

In this sample, this clonotype turned up a few times. The chain uses TRBV7-9 and TRBJ1-1, with TRBD1 as a possible D gene (5 bases). CDR3 length: 15 residues. CDR1 is SEHNR and CDR2 is FQNEAQ in the germline V gene (reference sequence). Trimming took off 5 bases at V and 2 bases at J, with 15 bases between the two ends. CDR3 loop: CASSNRDLFNTEAFF. The CDR3 DNA reads as TGTGCCAGCAGCAACCGGGACCTTTTCAACACTGAAGCTTTCTTT.

The chain combines TRBV2 with TRBJ2-5, with 8 bases fitting TRBD1. After removal of 10 bases from V and 7 bases from J, the junction contained 14 bases not matched to a gene. There are 14 residues in the CDR3. CDR1 and CDR2 from the germline V gene are SNHLY and FYNNEI. CDR3 region: CAMTGEAQSGTQYF. Here the CDR3 DNA reads TGTGCCATGACAGGGGAGGCTCAATCGGGGACCCAGTACTTC.

This clonotype was observed many times. The CDR3 protein is CASSVGQGAYEQYF. DNA for the CDR3: TGTGCCAGCAGCGTAGGACAGGGGGCCTACGAGCAGTACTTC. This rearrangement joins TRBV9 to TRBJ2-7; 9 positions match TRBD1. Germline values: CDR1 SGDLS, CDR2 YYNGEE. V was pared by 0 bases and J by 2 bases, with 0 bases of the junction left unmatched. The CDR3 totals 14 residues.

The sample holds a few counts of this clonotype. This chain's CDR3 is CASSLVAGLAGETQYF. In DNA, the CDR3 is TGTGCCAGCAGCTTAGTGGCCGGACTAGCGGGAGAGACCCAGTACTTC. The gene calls are TRBV7-2 and TRBJ2-5, with TRBD2 matching 11 bases. Looked up from germline, CDR1 is SGHTA and CDR2 is FQGNSA. V dropped 1 base and J dropped 4; count of bases not matched to a gene: 5. The CDR3 is made up of 16 amino acids.

V usage is TRBV20-1 and J usage is TRBJ1-1, with 8 positions matching TRBD1. The CDR3 extends over 15 amino acids. Germline trimming cut 5 bases from V and 3 bases from J; bases unmatched to any gene: 11. Germline V gene sequence: CDR1 DFQATT, CDR2 SNEGSKA (reference sequence). The CDR3 reads CSAHSGGAGDTEAFF. CDR3 DNA sequence: TGCAGTGCTCACTCAGGGGGCGCCGGGGACACTGAAGCTTTCTTT.

The CDR3 region is CASSEAPRVETQYF. CDR3 nucleotide sequence: TGTGCCAGCAGTGAAGCGCCGAGGGTGGAGACCCAGTACTTC. The V call is TRBV2, the J call TRBJ2-5, with D perhaps matching TRBD2 (5 bases). Trimming stripped 0 bases from V and 5 bases from J, with 10 bases between. The germline CDR1 and CDR2 sequences are SNHLY and FYNNEI. This CDR3 is built from 14 residues.

The genes are TRBV11-2 and TRBJ2-5, with 9 nucleotides matching TRBD2. Germline assignment: CDR1 SGHAT and CDR2 FQNNGV. The J segment lost 1 base and the V segment lost 6 bases, leaving 9 bases of the junction unmatched. The CDR3 has 16 amino acids. The CDR3 DNA sequence: TGTGCCAGCAGATCCCGAGCGGGAGGATTCCAAGAGACCCAGTACTTC. It yields the protein CASRSRAGGFQETQYF.

This chain links TRBV12-3 or TRBV12-4 with TRBJ2-3, with TRBD2 identical over 7 bases. The CDR3 loop spans 14 amino acids. V shed 5 bases and J 6 bases; nucleotides not matched to a gene: 8. The CDR3 is CASSVGEGGDTQYF. In DNA, the CDR3 is TGTGCCAGCAGTGTAGGCGAGGGAGGGGATACGCAGTATTTT.

The J gene is TRBJ2-3, the V gene TRBV7-9; 7 bases line up with TRBD2. The CDR3 has 15 residues. Germline V gene lookup returns CDR1 SEHNR and CDR2 FQNEAQ (reference sequence). V was pared by 5 bases and J by 2 bases, with 7 bases of the junction left unmatched. DNA for the CDR3: TGTGCCAGCAGCCCAGGGACTACGCACACAGATACGCAGTATTTT. Translation: CASSPGTTHTDTQYF. Using reference TRBV7-9 and TRBJ2-3 for the parts outside the CDR3, the full variable domain is DTGVSQNPRHKITKRGQNVTFRCDPISEHNRLYWYRQTLGQGPEFLTYFQNEAQLEKSRLLSDRFSAERPKGSFSTLEIQRTEQGDSAMYLCASSPGTTHTDTQYFGPGTRLTVL.

The J gene is TRBJ1-5, the V gene TRBV19, with D uncertain. CDR1 and CDR2 (germline): LNHDA, SQIVND (reference sequence). Trimming shortened V by 10 bases and J by 9 bases, and 7 bases separated the two germline ends. This CDR3 contains 9 residues. The CDR3 DNA follows: TGTGCCACCGGCTGGCCCCAGCATTTT. Encoded protein: CATGWPQHF.

The chain uses TRBV4-2 and TRBJ1-5, with D perhaps TRBD1 (6 bases). The CDR3 loop spans 15 amino acids. The V gene lost 0 bases and the J gene lost 6 bases, with 12 bases spanning the gap. Germline lookup yields CDR1 LGHNA and CDR2 YNFKEQ. The CDR3 nucleotides read TGTGCCAGCAGCCAAGACTGGGGGGGGCCTCAGCCCCAGCATTTT. Translation gives CASSQDWGGPQPQHF.

The rearrangement links TRBV20-1 to TRBJ2-7; 7 nucleotides align to TRBD2. The germline V gene encodes CDR1 DFQATT and CDR2 SNEGSKA (reference sequence). CDR3 length: 13 amino acids. Losses at the gene ends were 3 bases for V and 3 bases for J; bases not matched to a gene: 5. Here the CDR3 reads CSASLAEGYEQYF. The CDR3, as DNA: TGCAGTGCTAGCCTAGCGGAGGGCTACGAGCAGTACTTC.

The table lists this clonotype with a count of one. In nucleotides, the CDR3 is TGCAGCGCCACAGGGAATGAGCAGTTCTTC. Protein: CSATGNEQFF. The chain has TRBV29-1 and TRBJ2-1; a weak D match, TRBD1 (6 bases). The V gene's germline CDR1 is SQVTM and CDR2 ANQGSEA. Trimming stripped 7 bases from V and 7 bases from J, with 8 bases between. The CDR3 contains 10 residues.